This TCR beta chain was captured by sequencing in a study of control samples from healthy donors and cancer patients. Profiling relied on immunoSEQ multiplex PCR, and the TCRdb table lists in-frame clones only, not all of them. The sample consists of 90,000 or so clones, about 89% of them appearing once. V lost 6 bases, J lost 6 bases, and 15 bases lay in between. This CDR3 has 15 amino acids. CDR1 and CDR2 (germline): MGHDK, SYGVNS. The sample was PBMCs. This chain links TRBV25-1 with TRBJ1-6; D gene uncertain. This TCR was recovered from a woman aged 45-65 years with colorectal cancer. CDR3 in DNA: TGTGCCAGCAGAAGTGCGACGGGCAGTAATTCACCCCTCCACTTT. This gives the protein CASRSATGSNSPLHF.